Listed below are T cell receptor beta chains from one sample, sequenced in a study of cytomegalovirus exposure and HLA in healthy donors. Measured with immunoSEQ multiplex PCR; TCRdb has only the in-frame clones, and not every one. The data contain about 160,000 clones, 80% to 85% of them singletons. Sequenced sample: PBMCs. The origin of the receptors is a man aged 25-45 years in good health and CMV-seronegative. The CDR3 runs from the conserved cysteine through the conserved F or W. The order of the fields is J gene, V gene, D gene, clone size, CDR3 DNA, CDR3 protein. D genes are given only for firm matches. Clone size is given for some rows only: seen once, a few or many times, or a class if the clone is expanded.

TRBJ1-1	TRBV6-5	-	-	TGTGCCAGCAGTGCCGCGGGGGACACTGAAGCTTTCTTT	CASSAAGDTEAFF
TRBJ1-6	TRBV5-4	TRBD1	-	TGTGCCAGCAGCAGGGACAGGGGGCTGTATTCACCCCTCCACTTT	CASSRDRGLYSPLHF
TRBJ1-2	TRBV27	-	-	TGTGCCAGCAGTTCAGGGGCGCGTGGCTACACCTTC	CASSSGARGYTF
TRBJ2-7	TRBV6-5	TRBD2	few	TGTGCCAGCAGTTACGGGACTAGCGGCTACGAGCAGTACTTC	CASSYGTSGYEQYF
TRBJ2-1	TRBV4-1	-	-	TGCGCCAGCAGCCAAGATCCTGGCGGCTCCTACAATGAGCAGTTCTTC	CASSQDPGGSYNEQFF
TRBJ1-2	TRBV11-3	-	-	TGTGCCAGCAGCTTAGATGCGGGAAACTATGGCTACACCTTC	CASSLDAGNYGYTF
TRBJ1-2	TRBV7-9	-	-	TGTGCCAGCCACCTGGGCCACAACTATGGCTACACCTTC	CASHLGHNYGYTF
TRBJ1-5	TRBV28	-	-	TGTGCCAGCAGTCCCGATCAGCCCCAGCATTTT	CASSPDQPQHF
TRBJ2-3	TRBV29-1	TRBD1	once	TGCAGCGTTGGACAGGGGCGCGACCCAGATACGCAGTATTTT	CSVGQGRDPDTQYF
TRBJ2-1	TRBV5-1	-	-	TGCGCCAGCAGCCTTAGCAGTGAGCAGTTCTTC	CASSLSSEQFF
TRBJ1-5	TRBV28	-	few	TGTGCCAGCAGCCCCGGGCGGGGGAACACACGGCCCCAGCATTTT	CASSPGRGNTRPQHF
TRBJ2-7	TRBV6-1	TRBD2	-	TGTGCCAGCAGTGAAGGGCCCAGCGGGAGGTGGTACGAGCAGTACTTC	CASSEGPSGRWYEQYF